This record concerns one T cell receptor (beta chain) sequence. What it recognizes is unknown. A roughly 0.45-1 mL peripheral blood aliquot was taken intraoperatively from four of eight donors. Blood DNA came from all available leukocytes, not a fixed cell number. The record originates from a study of human thymus T cells. The data were produced by immunoSEQ multiplex PCR, yet TCRdb's version contains in-frame clones alone and is incomplete. The sample has 54,000 or so clones, 94% seen once. Study-wide results and limits: It looked as if thymic and blood repertoires used V and J genes in a biased way.

Germline V gives CDR1 DFQATT, CDR2 SNEGSKA (reference sequence). The J segment lost 6 bases and the V segment lost 7 bases, leaving 4 bases of the junction unmatched. The CDR3 extends over 11 amino acids. Sequenced: blood. The chain joins TRBV20-1 to TRBJ1-2; TRBD1 aligns across 8 bases. This sequence originates from a boy under two years old with a congenital heart defect but otherwise immunologically healthy. In DNA form, the CDR3 reads TGCAGTGGCCCGACAGGGGATGGCTACACCTTC. This codes for CSGPTGDGYTF.